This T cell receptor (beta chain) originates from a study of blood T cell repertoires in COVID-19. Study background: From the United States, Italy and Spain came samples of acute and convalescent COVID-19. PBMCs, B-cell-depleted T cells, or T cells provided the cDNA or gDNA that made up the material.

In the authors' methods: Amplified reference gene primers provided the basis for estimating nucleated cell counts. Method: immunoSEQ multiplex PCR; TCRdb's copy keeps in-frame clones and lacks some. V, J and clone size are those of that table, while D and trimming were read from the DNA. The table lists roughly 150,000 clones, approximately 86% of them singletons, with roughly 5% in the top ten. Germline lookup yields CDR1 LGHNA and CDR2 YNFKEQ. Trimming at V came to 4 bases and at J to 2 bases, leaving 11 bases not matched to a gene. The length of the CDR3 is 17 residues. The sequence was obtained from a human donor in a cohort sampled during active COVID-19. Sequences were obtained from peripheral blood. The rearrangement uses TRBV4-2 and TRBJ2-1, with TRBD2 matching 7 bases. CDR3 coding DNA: TGTGCCAGCAGCCCACTAGCGTTACTTAGTACCTACAATGAGCAGTTCTTC. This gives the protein CASSPLALLSTYNEQFF.